The clone carrying this T cell receptor beta chain was seen only a few times. Trimming shortened V by 3 bases and J by 3 bases, and 8 bases separated the two germline ends. This CDR3 comprises 13 residues. Germline V gene data show CDR1 as MNHNS and CDR2 as SASEGT. The data derive from a study of T cells after yellow fever vaccination. Looking at the study overall: Low-cell-number fractions underwent preparation using SMART-Seq v4 Ultra Low Input.

Generation of TCR cDNA used 5'RACE template switching (which added a universal primer site and UMIs). TCRdb recomputed calls from the 5' RACE reads with MiXCR, one row per CDR3 protein. The data hold 620,000 or so distinct CDR3 sequences, with 17% observed a single time. This sequence was found in a man between 18 and 29 years old who received the YFV17D yellow fever vaccine. The chain is built from TRBV6-1 and TRBJ1-1; perhaps TRBD1 as D (5 bases). The specimen was PBMCs, collected 5 days after the first yellow fever vaccination. Here the CDR3 DNA reads TGTGCCAGCAGTGACAGGGTCTACACTGAAGCTTTCTTT. Its protein is CASSDRVYTEAFF.